This T cell receptor beta chain was profiled in a study of tumor and adjacent non-tumor tissue in lung cancer. A modified ARM-PCR protocol with three rounds of nested PCR amplified TCRbeta. TCRdb reanalysed the multiplex PCR reads using MiXCR and keeps one entry per CDR3 protein. This table has 220,000 or so distinct CDR3 sequences, about two thirds appearing once. Germline CDR1 is SNHLY and CDR2 is FYNNEI. CDR3 length: 17 residues. The template was RNA from unsorted bulk tissue. Regarding this clonotype: An end of the junction differs from the germline gene, which may be a read error.

This receptor was obtained from a man aged 60 to 69 with non-small cell lung cancer. The chain employs TRBV2 and TRBJ2-2; tentatively, D is TRBD2 (5 bases). Sequencing was performed on lung tumor tissue. The CDR3 sequence is CASSEKKGSKNTGELSF. The CDR3 coding sequence is TGTGCCAGCAGTGAAAAAAAAGGATCAAAGAACACCGGGGAGCTGTCTTTT.